The clone carrying this TCR beta chain has just a few counts. Its antigen remains unidentified. Sample time point: patch test 1, 2 weeks after DPC sensitization. Sample treatment: therapeutic diphenylcyclopropenone sensitization with weekly scalp DPC. Donors were 18 to 70-year-old alopecia patients suitable for DPC. Unfractionated whole blood yielded the extracted total RNA. This specimen belongs to a study of human T cells and chemical hapten exposure. Overall study: A patient group, mainly female, showed alopecia areata, totalis or universalis.

CDR1 is SGHAT and CDR2 is FQDESV in the germline V gene (reference sequence). Trimming took off 4 bases at V and 0 bases at J, with 13 bases between the two ends. The CDR3 consists of 15 residues. Study findings and constraints: Controls formed significantly fewer large CDR3 similarity clusters than expanded TCRs did.

TCRdb recomputed calls from the RACE reads with MiXCR, one row per CDR3 protein. The table shows more than 95,000 distinct CDR3 sequences, with 9.5% to 13% occurring only once. The clonotype originates from a woman aged 45 to 65 with alopecia areata. Some clones in this sample may be carry-over from other donors' samples. The specimen comprised whole blood, sampled in connection with sensitization to the hapten diphenylcyclopropenone (DPC). V gene TRBV11-1 combines with J gene TRBJ2-7, with a tentative D call TRBD1 (6 bases). This CDR3 reads CASSYRQADSYEQYF. The CDR3 coding sequence is TGTGCCAGCAGCTACAGACAGGCTGACTCCTACGAGCAGTACTTC.